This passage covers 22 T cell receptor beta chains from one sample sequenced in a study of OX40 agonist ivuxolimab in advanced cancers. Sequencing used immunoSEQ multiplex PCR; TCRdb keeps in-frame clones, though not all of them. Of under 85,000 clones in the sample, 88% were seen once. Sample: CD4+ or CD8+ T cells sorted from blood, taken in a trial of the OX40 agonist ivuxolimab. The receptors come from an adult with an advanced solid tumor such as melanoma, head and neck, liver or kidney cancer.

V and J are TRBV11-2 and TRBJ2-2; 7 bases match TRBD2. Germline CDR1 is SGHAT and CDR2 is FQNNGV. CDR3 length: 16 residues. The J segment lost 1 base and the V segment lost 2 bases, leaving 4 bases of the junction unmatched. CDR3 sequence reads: CASSLFSGGNTGELFF. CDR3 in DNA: TGTGCCAGCAGCTTATTTTCGGGGGGGAACACCGGGGAGCTGTTTTTT.

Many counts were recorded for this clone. In DNA, the CDR3 is TGTGCCAGCTCTTTGGGGTTCGACGGAAACACCATATATTTT. As protein: CASSLGFDGNTIYF. The chain uses TRBV2 and TRBJ1-3; unclear D gene. Deletions cut 8 bases from V and 4 bases from J, with 15 bases between. The germline V gene encodes CDR1 SNHLY and CDR2 FYNNEI. The CDR3 is 14 amino acids.

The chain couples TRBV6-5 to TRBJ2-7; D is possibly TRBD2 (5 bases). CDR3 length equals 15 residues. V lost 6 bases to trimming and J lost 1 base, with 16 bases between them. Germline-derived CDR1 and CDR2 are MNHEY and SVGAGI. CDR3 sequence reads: CASSRGPSVSYEQYF. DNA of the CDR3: TGTGCCAGCAGCCGAGGGCCGTCTGTATCCTACGAGCAGTACTTC.

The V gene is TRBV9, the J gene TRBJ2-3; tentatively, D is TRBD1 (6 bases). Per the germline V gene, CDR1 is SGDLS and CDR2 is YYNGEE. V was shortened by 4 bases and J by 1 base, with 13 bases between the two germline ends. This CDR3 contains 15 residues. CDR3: CASSFGAGGTDTQYF. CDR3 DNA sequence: TGTGCCAGCAGCTTCGGGGCAGGGGGCACAGATACGCAGTATTTT.

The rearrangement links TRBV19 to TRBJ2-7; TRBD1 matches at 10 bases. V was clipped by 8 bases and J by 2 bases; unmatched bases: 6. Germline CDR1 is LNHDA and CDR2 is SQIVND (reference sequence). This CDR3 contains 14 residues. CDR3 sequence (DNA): TGTGCCAGTGGGACAGGGGACTATACCTACGAGCAGTACTTC. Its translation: CASGTGDYTYEQYF.

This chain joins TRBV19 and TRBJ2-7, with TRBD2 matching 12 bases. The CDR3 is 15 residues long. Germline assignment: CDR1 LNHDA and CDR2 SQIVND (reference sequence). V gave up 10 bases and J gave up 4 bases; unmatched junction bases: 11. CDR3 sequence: CATRAAGTSGYEQYF. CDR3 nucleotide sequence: TGTGCCACTAGAGCGGCCGGGACTAGCGGGTACGAGCAGTACTTC.

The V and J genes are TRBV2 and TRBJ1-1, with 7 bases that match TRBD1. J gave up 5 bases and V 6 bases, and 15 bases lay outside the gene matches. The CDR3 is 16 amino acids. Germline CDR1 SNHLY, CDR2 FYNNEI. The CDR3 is CASRADRVYGGTEAFF. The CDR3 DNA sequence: TGTGCCAGCAGAGCCGACAGGGTATATGGCGGGACTGAAGCTTTCTTT.

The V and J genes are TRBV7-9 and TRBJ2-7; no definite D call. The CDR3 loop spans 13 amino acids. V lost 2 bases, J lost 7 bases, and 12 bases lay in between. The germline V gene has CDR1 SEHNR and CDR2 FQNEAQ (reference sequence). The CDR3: CASSLSRNYEQYF. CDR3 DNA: TGTGCCAGCAGCTTAAGCCGAAATTATGAGCAGTACTTC.

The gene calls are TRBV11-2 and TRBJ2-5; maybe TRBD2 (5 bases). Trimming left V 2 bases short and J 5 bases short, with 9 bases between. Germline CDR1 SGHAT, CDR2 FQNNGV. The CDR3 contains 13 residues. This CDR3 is CASSLSLAETQYF. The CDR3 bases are TGTGCCAGCAGCTTAAGTTTAGCGGAGACCCAGTACTTC.

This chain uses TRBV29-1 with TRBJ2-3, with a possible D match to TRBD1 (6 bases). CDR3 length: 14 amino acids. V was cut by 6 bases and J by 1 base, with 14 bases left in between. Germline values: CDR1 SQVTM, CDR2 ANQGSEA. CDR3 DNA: TGCAGCGTGGCAACAGGGTTCGGCACAGATACGCAGTATTTT. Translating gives CSVATGFGTDTQYF.

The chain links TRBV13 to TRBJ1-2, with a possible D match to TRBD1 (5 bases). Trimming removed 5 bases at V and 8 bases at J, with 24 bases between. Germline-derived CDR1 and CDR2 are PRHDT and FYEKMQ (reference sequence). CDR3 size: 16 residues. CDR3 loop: CASSPREGPALAGYTF. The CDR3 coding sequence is TGTGCCAGCAGCCCCCGGGAGGGGCCTGCCCTGGCCGGCTACACCTTC.

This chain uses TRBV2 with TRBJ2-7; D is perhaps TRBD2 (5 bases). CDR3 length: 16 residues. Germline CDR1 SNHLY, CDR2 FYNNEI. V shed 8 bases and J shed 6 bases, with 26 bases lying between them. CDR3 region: CASGGSRGRPLIEQYF. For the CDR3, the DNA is TGTGCCAGCGGCGGTTCTCGAGGGCGCCCCCTCATCGAGCAGTACTTC.

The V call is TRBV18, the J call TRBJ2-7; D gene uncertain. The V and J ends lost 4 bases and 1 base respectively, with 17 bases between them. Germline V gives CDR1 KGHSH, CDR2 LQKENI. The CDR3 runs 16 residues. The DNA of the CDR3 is TGTGCCAGCTCACAGTACACACCGGCGGCGTCCTACGAGCAGTACTTC. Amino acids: CASSQYTPAASYEQYF.

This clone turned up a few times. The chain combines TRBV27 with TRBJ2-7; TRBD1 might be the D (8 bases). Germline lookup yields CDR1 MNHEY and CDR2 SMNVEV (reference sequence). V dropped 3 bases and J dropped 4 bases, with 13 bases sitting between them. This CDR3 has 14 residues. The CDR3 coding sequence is TGTGCCAGCAGTTTTGGACAGGGAGGGTACGAGCAGTACTTC. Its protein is CASSFGQGGYEQYF.

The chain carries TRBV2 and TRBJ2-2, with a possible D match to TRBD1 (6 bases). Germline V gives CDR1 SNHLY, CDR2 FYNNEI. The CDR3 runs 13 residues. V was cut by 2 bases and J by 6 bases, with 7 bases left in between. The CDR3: CASSEQGSGELFF. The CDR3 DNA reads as TGTGCCAGCAGTGAACAGGGGTCCGGGGAGCTGTTTTTT.

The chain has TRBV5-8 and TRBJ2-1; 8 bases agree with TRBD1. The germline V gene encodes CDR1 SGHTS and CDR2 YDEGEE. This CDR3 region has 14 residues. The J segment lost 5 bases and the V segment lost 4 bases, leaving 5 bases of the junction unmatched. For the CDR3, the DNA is TGTGCCAGCAGCCGTACGGACAGGGACAATGAGCAGTTCTTC. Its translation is CASSRTDRDNEQFF.

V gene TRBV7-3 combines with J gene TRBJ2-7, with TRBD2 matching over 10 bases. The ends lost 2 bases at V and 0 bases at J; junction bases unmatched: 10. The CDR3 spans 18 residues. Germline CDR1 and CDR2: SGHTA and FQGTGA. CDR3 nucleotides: TGTGCCAGCAGCTTAGTAGCTAGCGGGAGCGGAATCTCCTACGAGCAGTACTTC. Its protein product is CASSLVASGSGISYEQYF.

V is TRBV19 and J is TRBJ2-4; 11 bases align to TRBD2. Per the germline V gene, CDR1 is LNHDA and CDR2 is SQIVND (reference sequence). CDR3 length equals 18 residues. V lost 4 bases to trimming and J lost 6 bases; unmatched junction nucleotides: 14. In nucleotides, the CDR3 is TGTGCCAGTAGTAAAGAACCATCCCCCGGGACTAGCGGAAACATTCAGTACTTC. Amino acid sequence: CASSKEPSPGTSGNIQYF.

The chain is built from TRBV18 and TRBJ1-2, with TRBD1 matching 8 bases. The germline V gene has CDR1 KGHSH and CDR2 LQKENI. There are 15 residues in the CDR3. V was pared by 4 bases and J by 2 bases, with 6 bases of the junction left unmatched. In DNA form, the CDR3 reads TGTGCCAGCTCACTAGGACAGGGCGGGAACTATGGCTACACCTTC. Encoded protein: CASSLGQGGNYGYTF. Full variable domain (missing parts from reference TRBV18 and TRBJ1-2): NAGVMQNPRHLVRRRGQEARLRCSPMKGHSHVYWYRQLPEEGLKFMVYLQKENIIDESGMPKERFSAEFPKEGPSILRIQQVVRGDSAAYFCASSLGQGGNYGYTFGSGTRLTVV.

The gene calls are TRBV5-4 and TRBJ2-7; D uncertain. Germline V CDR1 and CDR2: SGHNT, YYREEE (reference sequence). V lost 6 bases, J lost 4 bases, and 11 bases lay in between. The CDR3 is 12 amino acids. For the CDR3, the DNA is TGTGCCAGCATGTCAAACGTGTACGAGCAGTACTTC. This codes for CASMSNVYEQYF.

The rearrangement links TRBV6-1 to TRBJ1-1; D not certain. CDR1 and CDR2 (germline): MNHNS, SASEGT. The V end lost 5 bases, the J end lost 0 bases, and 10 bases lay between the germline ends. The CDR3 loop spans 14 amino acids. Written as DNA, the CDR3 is TGTGCCAGCAGTTTAGTGACGGTGAACACTGAAGCTTTCTTT. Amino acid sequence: CASSLVTVNTEAFF.

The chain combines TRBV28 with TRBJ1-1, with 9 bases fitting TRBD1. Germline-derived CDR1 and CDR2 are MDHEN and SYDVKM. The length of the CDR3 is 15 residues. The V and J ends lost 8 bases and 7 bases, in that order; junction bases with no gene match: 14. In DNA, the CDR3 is TGTGCCAGCGAAAAACCACCGGGACAGGGCCTTGAAGCTTTCTTT. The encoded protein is CASEKPPGQGLEAFF.